This TCR beta chain emerged from a study of blood T cell repertoires in COVID-19. CDR3 size: 15 residues. Germline CDR1 is MNHEY and CDR2 is SVGAGI. The trim removed 7 bases at V and 3 bases at J, leaving 11 bases unmatched. Only in-frame clones appear in the TCRdb table, and some are missing; sequencing was by immunoSEQ multiplex PCR. This sample carries about 140,000 clones, about 89% of them seen once, and the ten largest clones take about 11%. In terms of age and location, participants ranged from about 18 to 95 years and lived in about two dozen US areas. Either two negative PCRs, clearance, or symptom resolution qualified Cohort 3 donors as recovered.

The V call is TRBV6-5, the J call TRBJ2-7; TRBD1 matches at 8 bases. The sequenced sample consisted of PBMCs or T cells enriched from blood (not recorded which). The clonotype originates from a man aged 60 to 69 who had recovered from COVID-19. CDR3 DNA: TGTGCCAGCAACACAGGGGGACCAGGGAACTACGAGCAGTACTTC. Translating gives CASNTGGPGNYEQYF.